The clone carrying this T cell receptor (beta chain) has more than one count but fewer than ten. As yet, its antigen is unknown. These data originate in a study of post-analysis software for immune sequencing data. About the research overall: As for disease course, relapsing-remitting, secondary progressive and progressive-relapsing multiple sclerosis were all included. Whole-study results and caveats: Comparison of patients with controls showed five TRBV segments more frequent in patients, TRBV5-6, TRBV5-1 and TRBV20-1 among them. The F measure placed samples prepared in the same batch into strongly shared clusters. In multiple sclerosis, normalized Chao1 diversity was significantly below that of controls.

Every TCR beta cDNA library bore unique molecular identifiers. T cells, about 0.9 to 11 million of them, yielded some 540,000 cDNA molecules. Using its own MiXCR run on the PCR reads, TCRdb lists one record per CDR3 protein. The table lists hundreds of thousands of distinct CDR3 sequences, about 27% of them singletons, with approximately 0.55% in the top ten. V shed 5 bases and J 5 bases; nucleotides not matched to a gene: 18. The CDR3 covers 17 residues. Germline V CDR1 and CDR2: DFQATT, SNEGSKA (reference sequence). Sequencing was carried out using blood. This receptor was obtained from a girl aged 10 to 17 with multiple sclerosis. This chain uses TRBV20-1 with TRBJ2-7, with TRBD1 matching over 10 bases. Here the CDR3 reads CSARDFKTFGTGDEQYF. The CDR3 region has the DNA TGCAGTGCTCGGGATTTCAAAACCTTCGGGACAGGGGACGAGCAGTACTTC.